These 24 T cell receptor beta chains originate from one sample sequenced in a study of T cell changes during pregnancy in multiple sclerosis. Generated by immunoSEQ multiplex PCR, the TCRdb table keeps only in-frame clones and is missing some. This table has about 100,000 clones, more than 80% appearing once. Sequencing used peripheral blood, obtained in the second trimester of pregnancy. The receptors shown here come from a female donor with multiple sclerosis, enrolled in a pregnancy study.

The gene calls are TRBV11-2 and TRBJ1-5; the D gene is possibly TRBD1 (5 bases). Germline V gene lookup returns CDR1 SGHAT and CDR2 FQNNGV. V gave up 5 bases and J gave up 5 bases, with 16 bases separating them. The CDR3 sequence is 15 residues long. CDR3 region: CASSKRAGSDQPQHF. CDR3 DNA sequence: TGTGCCAGCAGCAAAAGGGCAGGGTCCGATCAGCCCCAGCATTTT.

The V call is TRBV30, the J call TRBJ1-2; D is possibly TRBD1 (5 bases). Germline loops: CDR1 GTSNPN, CDR2 SVGIG (reference sequence). The length of the CDR3 is 14 residues. Trimming cost V 2 bases and J 4 bases, with 14 bases left between them. CDR3 loop: CAWSPQASSYGYTF. CDR3 nucleotides: TGTGCCTGGAGTCCACAGGCTTCTTCCTATGGCTACACCTTC.

This sequence joins TRBV18 and TRBJ2-7; 11 bases align to TRBD1. Per the germline V gene, CDR1 is KGHSH and CDR2 is LQKENI. The length of the CDR3 is 15 residues. Trimming at V came to 3 bases and at J to 3 bases, leaving 4 bases not matched to a gene. The CDR3: CASSPGGTGGYEQYF. CDR3 sequence (DNA): TGTGCCAGCTCACCCGGAGGGACAGGGGGCTACGAGCAGTACTTC. Full variable domain (missing parts from reference TRBV18 and TRBJ2-7): NAGVMQNPRHLVRRRGQEARLRCSPMKGHSHVYWYRQLPEEGLKFMVYLQKENIIDESGMPKERFSAEFPKEGPSILRIQQVVRGDSAAYFCASSPGGTGGYEQYFGPGTRLTVT.

The sample holds a few counts of this clone. The chain uses TRBV7-9 and TRBJ1-6; tentatively, D is TRBD1 (5 bases). Trimming cost V 3 bases and J 13 bases, with 16 bases left between them. The CDR3 covers 14 residues. Germline CDR1 SEHNR, CDR2 FQNEAQ (reference sequence). CDR3 nucleotide sequence: TGTGCCAGCAGCTTGGAGGGAAGGGGCCTCCCCCTCCACTTT. It specifies CASSLEGRGLPLHF. Together with reference TRBV7-9 and TRBJ1-6, the CDR3 gives the full variable domain: DTGVSQNPRHKITKRGQNVTFRCDPISEHNRLYWYRQTLGQGPEFLTYFQNEAQLEKSRLLSDRFSAERPKGSFSTLEIQRTEQGDSAMYLCASSLEGRGLPLHFGNGTRLTVT.

As regards this clone: Different DNA sequences within this sample yield the same CDR3. This chain uses TRBV5-4 with TRBJ1-1; D is undetermined. This CDR3 is 14 amino acids long. Germline values: CDR1 SGHNT, CDR2 YYREEE (reference sequence). Trimming shortened V by 2 bases and J by 1 base, and 9 bases separated the two germline ends. CDR3 nucleotides: TGTGCCAGCAGCTTTACCTCCGGGAACACTGAAGCTTTCTTT. Translation gives CASSFTSGNTEAFF. Filled out from reference TRBV5-4 and TRBJ1-1, the complete variable domain reads ETGVTQSPTHLIKTRGQQVTLRCSSQSGHNTVSWYQQALGQGPQFIFQYYREEENGRGNFPPRFSGLQFPNYSSELNVNALELDDSALYLCASSFTSGNTEAFFGQGTRLTVV.

This chain joins TRBV19 and TRBJ2-2; possible D gene TRBD2, 7 bases. The germline CDR1 and CDR2 sequences are LNHDA and SQIVND (reference sequence). The V and J ends lost 5 bases and 6 bases respectively, with 19 bases between them. This CDR3 comprises 16 residues. CDR3 DNA: TGTGCCAGTAGTTTCTTCAGGGGAGGGCGGGCCGGGGAGCTGTTTTTT. Its protein product is CASSFFRGGRAGELFF.

The V call is TRBV10-3, the J call TRBJ1-2, with 8 bases lining up with TRBD1. Germline V gene sequence: CDR1 ENHRY, CDR2 SYGVKD. CDR3 length: 12 amino acids. V shed 10 bases and J 8 bases; nucleotides not matched to a gene: 9. The CDR3 DNA reads as TGTGCCACCACCCCACAGGGGGGCGGCTACACCTTC. It is translated as CATTPQGGGYTF.

This chain joins TRBV5-1 and TRBJ2-3; TRBD2 aligns across 9 bases. The J segment lost 7 bases and the V segment lost 4 bases, leaving 16 bases of the junction unmatched. The CDR3 is made up of 17 amino acids. Germline V gene lookup returns CDR1 SGHRS and CDR2 YFSETQ. The CDR3 coding sequence is TGCGCCAGCAGCACCACCGGGGGGGTAGCGGGAGCGAATACGCAGTATTTT. Encoded protein: CASSTTGGVAGANTQYF.

The CDR3 sequence: CASSTAGVETQYF. Written as DNA, the CDR3 is TGTGCCAGCAGCACCGCGGGGGTGGAGACCCAGTACTTC. This chain links TRBV6-1 with TRBJ2-5; 7 bases align to TRBD2. Germline lookup yields CDR1 MNHNS and CDR2 SASEGT. This CDR3 has 13 amino acids. J was trimmed by 5 bases and V by 6 bases; bases with no gene match: 6.

V and J are TRBV28 and TRBJ2-7; 11 nucleotides match TRBD2. V trimming: 8 bases; J trimming: 3 bases; junction bases outside the gene matches: 6. The CDR3 extends over 14 amino acids. Germline V CDR1 and CDR2: MDHEN, SYDVKM. CDR3 nucleotides: TGTGCCAGCCTTCCGGGACTAGCGGTCTACGAGCAGTACTTC. Amino acid sequence: CASLPGLAVYEQYF.

The rearrangement uses TRBV11-2 and TRBJ1-5; possibly TRBD1 for D (6 bases). The CDR3 sequence is 14 residues long. Germline loops: CDR1 SGHAT, CDR2 FQNNGV. Trimming took 5 bases from V and 10 from J, leaving 18 bases between them. The CDR3, as DNA: TGTGCCAGCAGCACAGGGCAGACTCGAGACCCCCAGCATTTT. Its translation: CASSTGQTRDPQHF. Complete variable domain (other parts from reference TRBV11-2 and TRBJ1-5): EAGVAQSPRYKIIEKRQSVAFWCNPISGHATLYWYQQILGQGPKLLIQFQNNGVVDDSQLPKDRFSAERLKGVDSTLKIQPAKLEDSAVYLCASSTGQTRDPQHFGDGTRLSIL.

The V and J genes are TRBV4-1 and TRBJ1-2; 7 bases agree with TRBD1. The CDR3 has 13 amino acids. Germline V gene sequence: CDR1 MGHRA, CDR2 YSYEKL. The V gene end was trimmed by 6 bases and the J gene end by 6 bases; junction bases not matched to a gene: 7. This CDR3 is CASSYTGVDGYTF. Written as DNA, the CDR3 is TGCGCCAGCAGTTACACAGGGGTGGATGGCTACACCTTC.

The CDR3 DNA reads TGTGCCAGCAGTGTGGTCAGGGGGAACACCGGGGAGCTGTTTTTT. Protein sequence: CASSVVRGNTGELFF. The rearrangement uses TRBV6-1 and TRBJ2-2; weak D call: TRBD1 (6 bases). Per germline, CDR1 MNHNS and CDR2 SASEGT. This CDR3 is built from 15 residues. Trimming pared 4 bases from V and 1 base from J, leaving 10 bases between.

The chain recombines TRBV6-1 with TRBJ1-2; 9 positions agree with TRBD1. J was trimmed by 4 bases and V by 4 bases; bases with no gene match: 4. The CDR3 runs 14 residues. Germline V gene data show CDR1 as MNHNS and CDR2 as SASEGT. CDR3 nucleotides: TGTGCCAGCAGTGTCCGGGACAGGGCCTATGGCTACACCTTC. It specifies CASSVRDRAYGYTF.

The sample holds one count of this clone. The J gene is TRBJ1-2, the V gene TRBV28, with TRBD1 identical over 10 bases. This CDR3 is built from 13 residues. Germline V gene data show CDR1 as MDHEN and CDR2 as SYDVKM. The V segment lost 6 bases and the J segment 7 bases; nucleotides outside the gene matches: 5. The CDR3 here is CASSRQGAAGYTF. The CDR3 nucleotides read TGTGCCAGCAGCCGACAGGGGGCGGCTGGCTACACCTTC.

J is TRBJ1-1 and V is TRBV7-2; no clear D. V was cut by 3 bases and J by 11 bases, with 13 bases left in between. The CDR3 is 12 amino acids. The germline CDR1 and CDR2 sequences are SGHTA and FQGNSA. The CDR3 region has the DNA TGTGCCAGCAGCTTCGACCCGGTCGGGGCTTTCTTT. Amino acids: CASSFDPVGAFF.

The V call is TRBV6-1, the J call TRBJ2-4; D possibly corresponds to TRBD1 (7 bases). The CDR3 contains 15 residues. Germline lookup yields CDR1 MNHNS and CDR2 SASEGT. Deletions cut 7 bases from V and 6 bases from J, with 19 bases between. The CDR3 is CASTVTGDGGNIQYF. CDR3 nucleotides: TGTGCCAGCACAGTCACAGGGGACGGGGGAAACATTCAGTACTTC.

As to this clone: The sample holds other DNA sequences that translate to the same CDR3. The V gene is TRBV18, the J gene TRBJ2-5; D is unresolved. V was clipped by 4 bases and J by 3 bases, with 3 bases between them. The length of the CDR3 is 11 residues. Germline V gene lookup returns CDR1 KGHSH and CDR2 LQKENI. This CDR3 is CASSLEETQYF. The CDR3 bases are TGTGCCAGCTCACTCGAAGAGACCCAGTACTTC.

This clone was seen more than once but under ten times. The chain recombines TRBV7-9 with TRBJ1-6, with D unresolved. The germline gives CDR1 SEHNR, CDR2 FQNEAQ (reference sequence). V was clipped by 8 bases and J by 10 bases, with 21 bases between them. This CDR3 has 15 amino acids. The CDR3 DNA sequence: TGTGCCAGCGTTTCCTCAGGATCGGCAGGCTCACCCCTCCACTTT. Translated: CASVSSGSAGSPLHF.

J is TRBJ2-5 and V is TRBV9; 10 nucleotides line up with TRBD2. This CDR3 is built from 17 residues. Germline V gene data show CDR1 as SGDLS and CDR2 as YYNGEE. V shed 0 bases and J 1 base; nucleotides not matched to a gene: 6. The CDR3 DNA follows: TGTGCCAGCAGCGTAGGGGTAGCGGGGGGTGCCCAAGAGACCCAGTACTTC. This translates into CASSVGVAGGAQETQYF.

This clone showed up just once. This chain uses TRBV30 with TRBJ1-6; 9 nucleotides align to TRBD1. CDR3 length: 14 amino acids. Trimming cost V 1 base and J 9 bases; bases outside gene matches: 4. Germline loops: CDR1 GTSNPN, CDR2 SVGIG (reference sequence). CDR3 region: CAWSGNRGLSPLHF. In nucleotides, the CDR3 is TGTGCCTGGAGTGGGAACAGGGGGCTTTCACCCCTCCACTTT.

The chain carries TRBV9 and TRBJ2-3, with a weak D call TRBD2 (6 bases). V was clipped by 7 bases and J by 2 bases, with 14 bases between them. Germline V gene sequence: CDR1 SGDLS, CDR2 YYNGEE. The CDR3 consists of 14 residues. CDR3 in amino acids: CASQFRDSTDTQYF. In DNA, the CDR3 is TGTGCCAGCCAGTTCCGGGACTCCACAGATACGCAGTATTTT. Looking up the rest from reference TRBV9 and TRBJ2-3 gives the full variable domain: DSGVTQTPKHLITATGQRVTLRCSPRSGDLSVYWYQQSLDQGLQFLIQYYNGEERAKGNILERFSAQQFPDLHSELNLSSLELGDSALYFCASQFRDSTDTQYFGPGTRLTVL.

The V and J genes are TRBV27 and TRBJ1-2, with no clear D. Germline V gene lookup returns CDR1 MNHEY and CDR2 SMNVEV (reference sequence). V dropped 2 bases and J dropped 0 bases, with 4 bases sitting between them. The CDR3 is 13 residues long. The CDR3 sequence: CASSLGPNYGYTF. The CDR3, as DNA: TGTGCCAGCAGTTTAGGGCCTAACTATGGCTACACCTTC.

The chain couples TRBV30 to TRBJ1-5, with a tentative D call TRBD1 (5 bases). Between the trimmed V and J ends, which lost 1 base and 7 bases, there was a span of 14 bases. Germline CDR1 GTSNPN, CDR2 SVGIG (reference sequence). The CDR3 length is 14 residues. This CDR3 reads CAWSGGEGRQPQHF. The CDR3 nucleotides are TGTGCCTGGAGTGGGGGGGAGGGTAGGCAGCCCCAGCATTTT.